Listed here are 16 T cell receptor beta chains from one sample, sequenced in a study of a mutant IDH1 vaccine in newly diagnosed glioma. For these receptors, no antigen is known. Time point of the sample: week 5, during vaccination. The investigators gave 300 ug of mutant IDH1 20-mer peptide in each vaccine dose, together with topical imiquimod. The data were produced by immunoSEQ multiplex PCR, yet TCRdb's version contains in-frame clones alone and is incomplete. The data hold around 61,000 clones, with over 80% observed a single time. This material consisted of PBMCs, taken from a glioma patient whose treatment included an IDH1 peptide vaccine. These receptors all come from a woman aged 40-49 years with glioma.

The chain combines TRBV7-9 with TRBJ2-5; D ambiguous. Germline loops: CDR1 SEHNR, CDR2 FQNEAQ (reference sequence). The length of the CDR3 is 12 residues. V lost 1 base to trimming and J lost 4 bases, with 4 bases between them. CDR3 DNA sequence: TGTGCCAGCAGCTTAGGGTTAGAGACCCAGTACTTC. Translation: CASSLGLETQYF.

V and J are TRBV4-3 and TRBJ1-2; tentatively, D is TRBD1 (5 bases). Germline V gene lookup returns CDR1 LGHNA and CDR2 YSLEER. The CDR3 consists of 15 residues. V lost 0 bases and J lost 8, with 16 bases in between. The CDR3 is CASSQDSGRVVGYTF. CDR3 DNA: TGCGCCAGCAGCCAAGACAGCGGCAGGGTGGTAGGCTACACCTTC.

This clone was seen more than once but under ten times. CDR3 region: CASREGGRTGELFF. CDR3 coding DNA: TGTGCCAGCAGAGAGGGGGGGCGAACCGGGGAGCTGTTTTTT. V is TRBV7-2 and J is TRBJ2-2; possible D gene TRBD2, 7 bases. Trimming took 6 bases from V and 5 from J, leaving 13 bases between them. CDR3 length: 14 residues. CDR1 SGHTA and CDR2 FQGNSA come from the germline V gene.

The chain links TRBV7-9 to TRBJ2-1, with D unclear. The V gene lost 5 bases and the J gene lost 14 bases, with 16 bases spanning the gap. The germline gives CDR1 SEHNR, CDR2 FQNEAQ (reference sequence). The CDR3 contains 12 residues. Here the CDR3 DNA reads TGTGCCAGCAGCATTTCTCCGGGTCGGGAGTTCTTC. It specifies CASSISPGREFF. The variable domain in full, completed from reference TRBV7-9 and TRBJ2-1, reads DTGVSQNPRHKITKRGQNVTFRCDPISEHNRLYWYRQTLGQGPEFLTYFQNEAQLEKSRLLSDRFSAERPKGSFSTLEIQRTEQGDSAMYLCASSISPGREFFGPGTRLTVL.

This chain links TRBV11-2 with TRBJ1-6, with no clear D. The CDR3 contains 15 residues. The germline CDR1 and CDR2 sequences are SGHAT and FQNNGV. Trimming stripped 2 bases from V and 5 bases from J, with 10 bases between. Here the CDR3 reads CASSLKLRDNSPLHF. In nucleotides, the CDR3 is TGTGCCAGCAGCTTAAAACTGAGGGATAATTCACCCCTCCACTTT.

In this sample, this clone turned up once. The rearrangement uses TRBV20-1 and TRBJ2-5; the D gene is possibly TRBD2 (6 bases). Between the trimmed V and J ends, which lost 8 bases and 2 bases, there was a span of 9 bases. The CDR3 is 11 amino acids. CDR1 and CDR2 (germline): DFQATT, SNEGSKA (reference sequence). Written as DNA, the CDR3 is TGCAGTTCGGGAGTTCAAGAGACCCAGTACTTC. This gives the protein CSSGVQETQYF.

The V gene is TRBV19, the J gene TRBJ2-1; D may match TRBD1 or TRBD2 (5 bases each). Trimming took off 5 bases at V and 5 bases at J, with 7 bases between the two ends. The CDR3 has 12 amino acids. Germline values: CDR1 LNHDA, CDR2 SQIVND (reference sequence). CDR3 nucleotide sequence: TGTGCCAGTAGTTTGGGGGACAATGAGCAGTTCTTC. It yields the protein CASSLGDNEQFF.

The chain links TRBV25-1 to TRBJ2-5; possibly TRBD1 or TRBD2 for D (5 bases each). This CDR3 is built from 15 residues. Per germline, CDR1 MGHDK and CDR2 SYGVNS. The germline V and J ends were trimmed by 1 base and 3 bases, with 12 bases remaining between them. CDR3 protein: CASSESMGDKETQYF. CDR3 nucleotide sequence: TGTGCCAGCAGTGAATCTATGGGGGATAAAGAGACCCAGTACTTC.

The J gene is TRBJ2-7, the V gene TRBV5-6, with 8 bases matching TRBD2. The germline V gene encodes CDR1 SGHDT and CDR2 YYEEEE. Germline trimming cut 4 bases from V and 4 bases from J; bases unmatched to any gene: 7. The CDR3 has 14 residues. In nucleotides, the CDR3 is TGTGCCAGCAGCCCGCGGGGGGCCAGGTACGAGCAGTACTTC. Protein sequence: CASSPRGARYEQYF. Drawing the rest from reference TRBV5-6 and TRBJ2-7, the complete variable domain is DAGVTQSPTHLIKTRGQQVTLRCSPKSGHDTVSWYQQALGQGPQFIFQYYEEEERQRGNFPDRFSGHQFPNYSSELNVNALLLGDSALYLCASSPRGARYEQYFGPGTRLTVT.

This sequence joins TRBV5-1 and TRBJ2-7; D may be TRBD2 (5 bases). Per the germline V gene, CDR1 is SGHRS and CDR2 is YFSETQ. V was shortened by 4 bases and J by 7 bases, with 9 bases between the two germline ends. This CDR3 contains 11 residues. The CDR3 loop reads CASSAGLEQYF. The CDR3 DNA reads TGCGCCAGCAGCGCTGGACTGGAGCAGTACTTC.

The chain recombines TRBV18 with TRBJ2-2; D unclear. The germline V gene encodes CDR1 KGHSH and CDR2 LQKENI. Deletions cut 2 bases from V and 6 bases from J, with 7 bases between. The CDR3 is 13 residues long. The DNA for the CDR3 is TGTGCCAGCTCACCAGGGTTGGCCGGGGAGCTGTTTTTT. This sequence encodes CASSPGLAGELFF. Together with reference TRBV18 and TRBJ2-2, the CDR3 gives the full variable domain: NAGVMQNPRHLVRRRGQEARLRCSPMKGHSHVYWYRQLPEEGLKFMVYLQKENIIDESGMPKERFSAEFPKEGPSILRIQQVVRGDSAAYFCASSPGLAGELFFGEGSRLTVL.

This clone was seen only a few times. This CDR3 is CASSIEGYNEQFF. The CDR3 region has the DNA TGTGCCAGTAGTATCGAGGGTTACAATGAGCAGTTCTTC. V and J are TRBV19 and TRBJ2-1, with TRBD2 as a possible D gene (5 bases). The CDR3 contains 13 residues. Germline CDR1 and CDR2: LNHDA and SQIVND (reference sequence). V lost 3 bases and J 4 bases, leaving 7 bases between the germline ends.

The chain is built from TRBV15 and TRBJ1-6, with 9 bases lining up with TRBD1. CDR3 size: 14 residues. The germline gives CDR1 LNHNV, CDR2 YYDKDF (reference sequence). V dropped 3 bases and J dropped 10; count of bases not matched to a gene: 4. The CDR3, as DNA: TGTGCCACCAGCAGTTGGGACAGGGTCTCACCCCTCCACTTT. Protein sequence: CATSSWDRVSPLHF.

The chain links TRBV5-1 to TRBJ2-7, with 10 bases fitting TRBD2. The CDR3 runs 15 residues. Germline assignment: CDR1 SGHRS and CDR2 YFSETQ. V shed 0 bases, J shed 3 bases, and the junction held 3 bases outside the gene matches. CDR3 nucleotides: TGCGCCAGCAGCTTGGAGGCTAGCGGGGGCTACGAGCAGTACTTC. Amino acids: CASSLEASGGYEQYF.

The V call is TRBV5-5, the J call TRBJ1-2, with D possibly being TRBD1 (5 bases). The V end lost 4 bases, the J end lost 8 bases, and 15 bases lay between the germline ends. The CDR3 covers 13 residues. Germline CDR1 and CDR2: SGHKS and YYEKEE (reference sequence). CDR3 nucleotides: TGTGCCAGCAGCCCCCTTGGGGGGGGAGGCTACACCTTC. This encodes CASSPLGGGGYTF.

The chain joins TRBV19 to TRBJ2-5, with D possibly being TRBD2 (6 bases). The end of the DNA fits TRBJ2-7 better, so the J call may be wrong. The CDR3 is 14 residues long. Germline V gene lookup returns CDR1 LNHDA and CDR2 SQIVND (reference sequence). CDR3 residues: CASTTGGGTYEQYF. The CDR3 bases are TGTGCCAGTACGACGGGCGGAGGGACCTACGAGCAGTACTTC.